The entry below describes one TCR beta chain. The sample belongs to a study of Graves' ophthalmopathy and Graves' hyperthyroidism. Overall study context: Peripheral blood sampling preceded any treatment and occurred at initial diagnosis.

The CDR3 spans 13 residues. Germline V gene data show CDR1 as MNHNS and CDR2 as SASEGT. The germline V and J ends were trimmed by 6 bases and 13 bases, with 21 bases remaining between them. Over 18 months of follow-up, stable hyperthyroidism required that no ophthalmopathy appear. RNA transcripts provided the template for amplifying TCR beta CDR3 regions. After a first-round RT-PCR with HTBI primers, a second-round multiplex PCR was run. TCRdb reprocessed the multiplex PCR reads via MiXCR and lists one record per CDR3 protein. There are hundreds of thousands of distinct CDR3 sequences in the sample; roughly 21% occur only once, and 2.5% to 3% lies in the top ten.

The sample comprised peripheral blood. V gene TRBV6-1 combines with J gene TRBJ1-2; D uncertain. The receptor was isolated from a woman aged 18 to 35 with stable Graves' hyperthyroidism. The CDR3 DNA reads TGTGCCAGCAGCAGTGAAGGGCGGACGGATTTCACCTTC. It codes for CASSSEGRTDFTF.